This T cell receptor (beta chain) was retrieved from a study of identifying expanded T cells in peripheral blood. Points from the study as a whole: Over about two and four weeks, about 16 and 19 clones changed, versus roughly 1.1 between replicates.

Generated by immunoSEQ multiplex PCR, the TCRdb table keeps only in-frame clones and is missing some. The sample lists about 58,000 clones; about four fifths were seen once. Healthy donors had no documented immune events, such as infections, while sampled. V dropped 4 bases and J dropped 1; count of bases not matched to a gene: 8. This CDR3 comprises 16 residues. Germline values: CDR1 SGHRS, CDR2 YFSETQ. The table lists this clone with a count of one. Its antigen remains unknown. This TCR was recovered from a person aged 18-70 years in good health. Sequencing was done on a sample of blood. The chain joins TRBV5-1 to TRBJ1-3; 7 bases align to TRBD1. CDR3 residues: CASSAGPGGSGNTIYF. The DNA of the CDR3 is TGCGCCAGCAGCGCGGGACCAGGGGGGTCTGGAAACACCATATATTTT.